These 3 T cell receptor beta chains were sequenced from one sample in a study of naive and memory T cell subsets. The beta constant-region primer was an equimolar mix of two oligonucleotides covering TRBC1 and TRBC2. TCRdb independently ran MiXCR on the UMI-ligation and nested PCR reads; one entry per CDR3 protein. This table holds some 150,000 distinct CDR3 sequences, about 15% found once. Material for sequencing was naive CD4+ T cells from blood. These receptors were taken from a human donor in good health.

The chain couples TRBV4-1 to TRBJ2-3; TRBD2 matches at 10 bases. V trimming: 1 base; J trimming: 4 bases; junction bases outside the gene matches: 5. Germline V gene sequence: CDR1 MGHRA, CDR2 YSYEKL. The CDR3 extends over 16 amino acids. For the CDR3, the DNA is TGCGCCAGCAGCCAAGCGCCTAGCGGGAGTCCAGATACGCAGTATTTT. This gives the protein CASSQAPSGSPDTQYF.

This clonotype has only a few counts. The chain has TRBV10-3 and TRBJ1-5; D is possibly TRBD1 (5 bases). The V end was cut by 0 bases, the J end by 2 bases, with 8 bases between. Germline V gene sequence: CDR1 ENHRY, CDR2 SYGVKD. CDR3 length equals 15 residues. For the CDR3, the DNA is TGTGCCATCAGTGAGTCGGGGCAGCGCAATCAGCCCCAGCATTTT. Protein: CAISESGQRNQPQHF.

The genes are TRBV27 and TRBJ2-5; TRBD2 aligns across 14 bases. With V trimmed by 5 bases and J by 4 bases, 9 bases remained unmatched. Germline CDR1 MNHEY, CDR2 SMNVEV (reference sequence). The CDR3 sequence is 17 residues long. The CDR3 nucleotides are TGTGCCAGCAGTATCCTAGGACTAGCGGGAGGATCAGAGACCCAGTACTTC. The encoded protein is CASSILGLAGGSETQYF.